Listed here is a single TCR beta chain. What it binds is not known. The sample originates from a study of cytomegalovirus exposure and HLA in healthy donors. At the time of sampling, donors were nominally healthy, though unrecorded immune exposures were likely. Amplification used 60 Vbeta primers and 13 Jbeta primers. Produced via immunoSEQ multiplex PCR; TCRdb's table is partial and in-frame only. Here the sample spans fewer than 200,000 clones, roughly four fifths being singletons. V gave up 8 bases and J gave up 5 bases, with 19 bases separating them. Germline V gene sequence: CDR1 GTSNPN, CDR2 SVGIG (reference sequence). The CDR3 has 13 residues. Broader study findings: According to reports, the classifier identified cytomegalovirus status with high specificity and sensitivity. An observed cluster of highly shared sequence variants was recorded as a likely sequencing artifact. In a later analysis, CMV-associated beta chains were mostly HLA-associated, it appeared.

The chain employs TRBV30 and TRBJ2-7; possibly TRBD1 for D (6 bases). The sequencing input was PBMCs. The origin of this receptor is a man between 45 and 60 years old in good health and CMV-seropositive. The CDR3 DNA reads as TGTGCCAGCCGGGCAGGGGAAGGAGACGAGCAGTACTTC. Translated: CASRAGEGDEQYF. Combining the CDR3 with reference TRBV30 and TRBJ2-7 gives the whole variable domain SQTIHQWPATLVQPVGSPLSLECTVEGTSNPNLYWYRQAAGRGLQLLFYSVGIGQISSEVPQNLSASRPQDRQFILSSKKLLLSDSGFYLCASRAGEGDEQYFGPGTRLTVT.